This is a list of T cell receptor beta chains from one sample in a study of beta chain features in type 1 diabetes. Data came from immunoSEQ multiplex PCR; TCRdb stores just in-frame clones and leaves some out. The data contain about 250,000 clones, approximately 14% of them singletons. The sequenced sample was naive CD4+ T cells from blood. The receptors here all came from a woman aged 35 to 49 in good health. Both conserved end residues are trimmed from each CDR3.

v_call cdr3_length cdr3_aa
TRBV10-2 11 ASTGQGQETQY
TRBV18 14 ASSPPGRSGANVLT
TRBV27 13 ASSFLSQGGDTQY
TRBV19 11 ASTGGGNTEAF
TRBV6-5 11 ASSPGTGKQQY
TRBV6-6 14 ASRPLGGLPSDTQY
TRBV2 11 ASRGDRKYEQY
TRBV2 12 ASSEVRESYEQY
TRBV9 16 ASSVSPILAGGLDEQF
TRBV19 13 ASTQGDTDSQPQH
TRBV11-2 13 ASSLEAGGISPLH
TRBV6-1 13 ASSETGASNQPQH
TRBV7-6 15 ASSLESSGGLGNEQF